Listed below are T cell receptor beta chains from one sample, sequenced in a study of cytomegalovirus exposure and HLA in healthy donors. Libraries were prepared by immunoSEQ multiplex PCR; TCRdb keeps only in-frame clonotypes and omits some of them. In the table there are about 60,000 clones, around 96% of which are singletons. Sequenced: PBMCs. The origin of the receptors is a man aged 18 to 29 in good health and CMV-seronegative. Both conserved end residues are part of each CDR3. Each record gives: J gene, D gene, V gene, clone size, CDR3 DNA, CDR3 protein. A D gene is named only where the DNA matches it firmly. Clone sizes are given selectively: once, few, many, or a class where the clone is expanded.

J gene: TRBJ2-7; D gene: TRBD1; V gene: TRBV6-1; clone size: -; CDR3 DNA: TGTGCCAGCAGTGCCCGGACAGGGTCGTCCTACGAGCAGTACTTC; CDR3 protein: CASSARTGSSYEQYF
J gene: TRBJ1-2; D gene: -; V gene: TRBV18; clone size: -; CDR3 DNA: TGTGCCAGCTCAGTGACAGGCAGCTATGGCTACACCTTC; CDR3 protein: CASSVTGSYGYTF
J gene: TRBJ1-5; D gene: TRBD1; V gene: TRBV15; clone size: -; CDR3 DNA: TGTGCCACCAGCATTTATCTAGGGGGCCGTCAGCCCCAGCATTTT; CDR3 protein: CATSIYLGGRQPQHF
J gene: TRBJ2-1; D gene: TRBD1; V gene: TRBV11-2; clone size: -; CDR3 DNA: TGTGCCAGCAGCCGCCCGGGACAGGCTTACAATGAGCAGTTCTTC; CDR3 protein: CASSRPGQAYNEQFF
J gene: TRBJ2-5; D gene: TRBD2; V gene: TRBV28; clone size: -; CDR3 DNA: TGTGCCAGCAGTAGAGCGGGGGCGAGACAAGAGACCCAGTACTTC; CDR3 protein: CASSRAGARQETQYF
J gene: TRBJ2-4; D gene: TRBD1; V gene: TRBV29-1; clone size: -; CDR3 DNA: TGCAGCATTACAGGGGCTACTGGTGGAAACATTCAGTACTTC; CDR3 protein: CSITGATGGNIQYF
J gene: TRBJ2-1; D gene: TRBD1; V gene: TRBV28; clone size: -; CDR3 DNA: TGTGCCAGCAGTACCCCTCGACAGGGGACTTACAATGAGCAGTTCTTC; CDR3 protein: CASSTPRQGTYNEQFF
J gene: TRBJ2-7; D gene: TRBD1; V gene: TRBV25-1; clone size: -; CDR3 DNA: TGTGCCAGCAGTGAAGGAACAGGGGGTAAAACCTACGAGCAGTACTTC; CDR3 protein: CASSEGTGGKTYEQYF
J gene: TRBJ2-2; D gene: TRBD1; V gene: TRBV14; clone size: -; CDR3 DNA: TGTGCCAGCAGCCTCACTAGGACAGGGGGCGATGTCGGGGAGCTGTTTTTT; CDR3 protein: CASSLTRTGGDVGELFF
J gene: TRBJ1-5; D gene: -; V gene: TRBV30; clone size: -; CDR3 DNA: TGTGCCTGGGGAGGACAGATCAATCAGCCCCAGCATTTT; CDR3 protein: CAWGGQINQPQHF
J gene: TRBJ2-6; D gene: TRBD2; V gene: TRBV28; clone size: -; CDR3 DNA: TGTGCCAGCAGGGGGAGGGACTCTGGGGCCAACGTCCTGACTTTC; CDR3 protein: CASRGRDSGANVLTF
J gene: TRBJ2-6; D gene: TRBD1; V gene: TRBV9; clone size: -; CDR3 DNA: TGTGCCAGCAGCGGCGCCGGGGGACAGGCGAGCTCTGGGGCCAACGTCCTGACTTTC; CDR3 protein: CASSGAGGQASSGANVLTF
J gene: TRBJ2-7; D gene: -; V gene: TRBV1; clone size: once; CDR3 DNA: TGCACCAGCAGCCAAGACGGACTAGCGGGAGAGTACGAGCAGTACTTC; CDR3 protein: CTSSQDGLAGEYEQYF